This T cell receptor beta chain is drawn from a study of T cell repertoires in cytomegalovirus infection. Points from the study as a whole: The ex vivo response showed dominance by HLA-C-restricted CMV-specific TCR beta clonotypes.

Via MiXCR, TCRdb re-called the reads, giving one row per CDR3 protein. The sample lists roughly 350,000 distinct CDR3 sequences; approximately 35% were seen once. As regards this clonotype: The antigen is unknown.

There are 15 residues in the CDR3. The V end was cut by 2 bases, the J end by 3 bases, with 13 bases between. Germline V gene sequence: CDR1 MNHEY, CDR2 SMNVEV (reference sequence). The rearrangement uses TRBV27 and TRBJ1-2; possibly TRBD1 for D (6 bases). This receptor was identified in a human donor in good health (CMV status not recorded). Some clones in this sample may be carry-over from other donors' samples. The sequencing here drew on cultured PBMCs, taken from culture after CMV antigen stimulation. CDR3 loop: CASSLQGWGDYGYTF. The CDR3 DNA sequence: TGTGCCAGCAGTTTACAGGGGTGGGGGGACTATGGCTACACCTTC.